This T cell receptor (beta chain) was captured by sequencing in a study of T cells in narcolepsy. TCRdb keeps only in-frame clones here, not all; method: immunoSEQ multiplex PCR. Of more than 20,000 clones listed, around 81% are singletons. In this sample, this clone turned up a few times. CDR3 size: 16 residues. The V end lost 6 bases, the J end lost 4 bases, and 21 bases lay between the germline ends. Germline CDR1 reads SGHTA; CDR2 reads FQGNSA. The sequenced sample consisted of memory (CD45RA-) CD4+ T cells from blood. This chain links TRBV7-2 with TRBJ1-2; perhaps TRBD1 as D (6 bases). This clonotype originated in a human donor in good health. CDR3: CASSYATTSGAYGYTF. The CDR3 nucleotides are TGTGCCAGCAGTTACGCCACCACATCGGGGGCCTATGGCTACACCTTC.